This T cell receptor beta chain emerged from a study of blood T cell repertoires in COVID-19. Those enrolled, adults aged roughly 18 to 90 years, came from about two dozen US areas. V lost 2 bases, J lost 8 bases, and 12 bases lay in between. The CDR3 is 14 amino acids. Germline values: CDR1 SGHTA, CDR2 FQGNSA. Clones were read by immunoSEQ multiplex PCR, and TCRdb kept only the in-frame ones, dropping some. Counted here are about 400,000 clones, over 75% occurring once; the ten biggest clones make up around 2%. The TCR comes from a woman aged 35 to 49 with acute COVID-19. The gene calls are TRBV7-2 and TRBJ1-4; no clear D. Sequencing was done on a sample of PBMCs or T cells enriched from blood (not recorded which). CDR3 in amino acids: CASSLLRSPEKLFF. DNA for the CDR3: TGTGCCAGCAGCTTATTACGGTCTCCAGAAAAACTGTTTTTT.